This T cell receptor beta chain appears in the sequencing data of a study of cytomegalovirus exposure and HLA in healthy donors. On the study more broadly: As released early, the data held about 85 million unique TCRs from HLA-typed donors. General study results and limits: An analysis was carried out later, and it reportedly showed fewer N-insertions in an Asian-associated ancestry cluster than the approximately 700-donor mean. In a later analysis, CMV-associated beta chains were mostly HLA-associated, it appeared.

PCR involved 60 Vbeta and 13 Jbeta primers. Profiled with immunoSEQ multiplex PCR; TCRdb holds only in-frame clones, not every one. The sample consists of roughly 100,000 clones, around 77% of them appearing once. Regarding this clone: Its antigen remains unidentified.

The specimen was PBMCs. This receptor was obtained from an older woman in good health and CMV-seropositive.

The CDR3 DNA follows: TGCGCCAGCAGCCGACTAGCCCATTACTCCTACAATGAGCAGTTCTTC. It encodes CASSRLAHYSYNEQFF. This chain links TRBV5-1 with TRBJ2-1; 7 bases agree with TRBD2. Looked up from germline, CDR1 is SGHRS and CDR2 is YFSETQ. V lost 4 bases to trimming and J lost 0 bases; unmatched junction nucleotides: 7. The CDR3 runs 16 residues.